The 8 T cell receptor beta chains below were found in one sample sequenced in a study of identical twins. TCRdb processed the 5' RACE reads anew with MiXCR; each CDR3 protein has one entry. The sample contains roughly 720,000 distinct CDR3 sequences, roughly 18% of which appear only once. These data are also associated with another study on T cells expressing NK-cell markers.

The material sequenced was PBMCs. The receptor set was obtained from a woman younger than 35 in good health.

In this sample, this clonotype turned up a few times. This chain uses TRBV27 with TRBJ2-2; D gene uncertain. The CDR3 is 14 amino acids. CDR1 is MNHEY and CDR2 is SMNVEV in the germline V gene (reference sequence). V lost 6 bases and J lost 0, with 8 bases in between. The CDR3 protein is CASRTFTNTGELFF. The CDR3 nucleotides are TGTGCCAGCAGGACTTTTACGAACACCGGGGAGCTGTTTTTT.

This sequence joins TRBV20-1 and TRBJ2-2; 7 bases fit TRBD2. Germline V gene sequence: CDR1 DFQATT, CDR2 SNEGSKA (reference sequence). The CDR3 extends over 15 amino acids. Trimming at V came to 0 bases and at J to 6 bases, leaving 7 bases not matched to a gene. CDR3 loop: CSARDPGGFAGELFF. The CDR3 DNA follows: TGCAGTGCTAGAGACCCGGGGGGTTTCGCCGGGGAGCTGTTTTTT.

The chain combines TRBV2 with TRBJ1-2; no clear D gene. V shed 8 bases and J shed 4 bases, with 11 bases lying between them. CDR3 length: 12 residues. Germline V gives CDR1 SNHLY, CDR2 FYNNEI. The CDR3 bases are TGTGCCAGCGGACCGTCCTCCTATGGCTACACCTTC. It specifies CASGPSSYGYTF.

The chain combines TRBV3-1 with TRBJ2-1, with D uncertain. The germline CDR1 and CDR2 sequences are LGHDT and YNNKEL (reference sequence). The CDR3 contains 15 residues. Trimming pared 1 base from V and 9 bases from J, leaving 16 bases between. Written as DNA, the CDR3 is TGTGCCAGCAGCCAAGGGCCCCTTTCCCGCGGTGAGCAGTTCTTC. Amino acid sequence: CASSQGPLSRGEQFF.

V gene TRBV7-6 combines with J gene TRBJ2-3, with 8 bases matching TRBD2. The CDR3 runs to 16 residues. V gave up 2 bases and J gave up 2 bases; unmatched junction bases: 6. Germline assignment: CDR1 SGHVS and CDR2 FNYEAQ. CDR3 in amino acids: CASSLPSGRDTDTQYF. As DNA, the CDR3 is TGTGCCAGCAGCTTACCCAGCGGGAGAGACACAGATACGCAGTATTTT.

This chain uses TRBV3-1 with TRBJ2-1, with 7 bases identical to TRBD2. This CDR3 is built from 16 residues. Germline-derived CDR1 and CDR2 are LGHDT and YNNKEL (reference sequence). Losses at the gene ends were 1 base for V and 8 bases for J; bases not matched to a gene: 11. The CDR3 sequence: CASSQGVAGDYYEQFF. The CDR3 coding sequence is TGTGCCAGCAGCCAAGGGGTGGCGGGAGACTATTATGAGCAGTTCTTC.

The DNA of the CDR3 is TGTGCCAGCAGCTTCAACAGACAATTCTATGGCTACACCTTC. Translating it yields CASSFNRQFYGYTF. The rearrangement uses TRBV12-1 and TRBJ1-2. TRBV12-1 is classified as a pseudogene. This CDR3 region has 14 residues.

This clonotype occurred a few times. J is TRBJ2-1 and V is TRBV10-3; TRBD2 agrees at 13 bases. Per germline, CDR1 ENHRY and CDR2 SYGVKD. This CDR3 region has 15 residues. The ends lost 4 bases at V and 8 bases at J; junction bases unmatched: 5. This CDR3 reads CAISGGTSGNDEQFF. CDR3 nucleotides: TGTGCCATCAGTGGAGGGACTAGCGGGAACGATGAGCAGTTCTTC.